This TCR beta chain is from a study of identical twins. General observations from the study: High-abundance cord blood beta clonotypes had fewer insertions; memory repertoires showed none.

In germline, CDR1 is SQVTM, CDR2 ANQGSEA. The V gene lost 5 bases and the J gene lost 7 bases, with 14 bases spanning the gap. The CDR3 consists of 13 residues. This clonotype was seen more than once but under ten times. Its specificity is not known. TCRdb independently ran MiXCR on the 5' RACE reads; one entry per CDR3 protein. Here the sample spans around 450,000 distinct CDR3 sequences, approximately 15% being singletons. A further study also used this sample, focusing on yellow fever vaccine responses in identical twins.

This TCR was recovered from a woman aged 18-35 years in good health. J is TRBJ2-2 and V is TRBV29-1; TRBD2 is a possible D gene (5 bases). The sequenced sample consisted of CD4+ T cells sorted from blood. CDR3 sequence: CSVQDSSYGELFF. CDR3 DNA: TGCAGCGTTCAGGACTCGTCTTACGGGGAGCTGTTTTTT.